This T cell receptor beta chain originates from a study of CD8+ T cells in alopecia areata. Study-wide points: Between patients, shared TCR sequences were less clear than in mice. This was possibly due in part to HLA diversity in the patient population. Scalp sample sequencing also detects resident alphabeta T cells of normal skin.

Details on this clone: Its specificity is unknown.

In five patients, CD4+ T cells were split by CD25+CD127- sorting. Lesional scalp tissue (obtained by punch biopsy) and peripheral blood were collected from alopecia areata patients. CD4+ and CD8+ T cells were sorted from PBMCs stained for CD3, CD4 and CD8. CDR3 length: 16 amino acids. With V trimmed by 8 bases and J by 6 bases, 12 bases remained unmatched. Per germline, CDR1 SGHTA and CDR2 FQGTGA. RNA extraction and reverse transcription yielded cDNA as sequencing template. TCRdb's table, derived via immunoSEQ multiplex PCR, lists solely in-frame clones and lacks some. Here the sample spans under 40,000 clones, roughly half being singletons.

Sequenced: CD4+ Tregs sorted from blood. The chain uses TRBV7-3 and TRBJ2-1; 11 nucleotides match TRBD2. This receptor was identified in a human donor with alopecia areata. The CDR3: CASSREGTSGGNEQFF. The CDR3 bases are TGTGCCAGCTCCAGAGAAGGGACTAGCGGTGGCAATGAGCAGTTCTTC.